This T cell receptor beta chain was sequenced for a study of PD-1 blockade in classical Hodgkin lymphoma. For this clone: The junction does not match germline at one end; this may be a read error.

Time point indicated: cycle 4 day 1 (C4D1), after more than 5 weeks of nivolumab. Patients all relapsed after autologous stem cell transplantation, and there was variation in brentuximab vedotin exposure. Sequencing used immunoSEQ multiplex PCR; TCRdb keeps in-frame clones, though not all of them. Among around 40,000 clones listed, around 80% were seen once. CDR3 size: 14 residues. CDR1 is SGHTA, CDR2 FQGNSA, per germline. The V call is TRBV7-2, the J call TRBJ2-1, with D perhaps TRBD1 (5 bases). This clonotype originated in a human donor with classical Hodgkin lymphoma. The specimen was peripheral blood mononuclear cells (PBMCs), collected before the fourth cycle of nivolumab. The CDR3 reads CASSLSGSSNEQFF. As DNA, the CDR3 is TGTGCCAGCAGCTTATCAGGGTCCTCCAATGAGCAGTTCTTC.